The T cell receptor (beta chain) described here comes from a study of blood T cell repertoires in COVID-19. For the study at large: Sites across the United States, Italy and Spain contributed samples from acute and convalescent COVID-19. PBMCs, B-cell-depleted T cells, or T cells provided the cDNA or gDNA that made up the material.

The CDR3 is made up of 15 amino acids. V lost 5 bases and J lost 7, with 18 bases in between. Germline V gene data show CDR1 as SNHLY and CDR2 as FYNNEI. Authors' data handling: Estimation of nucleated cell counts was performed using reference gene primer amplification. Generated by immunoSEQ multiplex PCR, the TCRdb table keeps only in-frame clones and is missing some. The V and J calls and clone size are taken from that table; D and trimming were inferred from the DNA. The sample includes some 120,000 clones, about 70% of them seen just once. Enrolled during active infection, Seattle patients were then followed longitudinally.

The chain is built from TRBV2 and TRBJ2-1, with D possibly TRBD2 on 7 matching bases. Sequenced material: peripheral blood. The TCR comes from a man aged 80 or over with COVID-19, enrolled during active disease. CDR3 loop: CASSRVEGGGNEQFF. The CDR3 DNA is TGTGCCAGCAGTCGGGTGGAGGGAGGGGGGAATGAGCAGTTCTTC.